The present entry profiles one TCR beta chain with its context. The antigen is not known. This sample was taken from a study of CD8 T cells in ankylosing spondylitis. Findings and caveats of the study: Made up of several highly homologous variants, a TCR beta motif appeared characteristic of ankylosing spondylitis blood. Several of the motif variants were reported before in synovial fluid and blood from reactive arthritis.

The CDR3 length is 13 residues. CDR1 SQVTM and CDR2 ANQGSEA come from the germline V gene. TCRdb processed the 5' RACE reads anew with MiXCR; each CDR3 protein has one entry. This table has just under 350,000 distinct CDR3 sequences, roughly 15% appearing once. The gene calls are TRBV29-1 and TRBJ2-1; D may be TRBD1 (5 bases). Sample: blood, either unsorted or a sorted T cell fraction (not recorded which). This TCR came from a male donor with ankylosing spondylitis or in good health (not recorded which). CDR3 amino acids: CGVGQGFYNEQFF. CDR3 sequence (DNA): TGCGGGGTGGGGCAGGGCTTCTACAATGAGCAGTTCTTC.